The next 26 T cell receptor beta chains were all read from a single sample in a study of cytomegalovirus exposure and HLA in healthy donors. The assay was immunoSEQ multiplex PCR, and TCRdb's table has in-frame clones only and misses some. This table has some 45,000 clones, 80% to 95% appearing once. The sample taken for sequencing was PBMCs. The receptors come from a man between 18 and 29 years old in good health and CMV-seronegative.

The V call is TRBV15, the J call TRBJ2-3, with D maybe TRBD2 (6 bases). This CDR3 is built from 14 residues. V was clipped by 1 base and J by 3 bases, with 8 bases between them. Germline V lookup: CDR1 LNHNV, CDR2 YYDKDF (reference sequence). The CDR3 sequence: CATSRGGETDTQYF. CDR3 nucleotide sequence: TGTGCCACCAGCAGAGGGGGGGAAACAGATACGCAGTATTTT.

The chain is built from TRBV5-6 and TRBJ1-6; D is ambiguous. Germline CDR1 is SGHDT and CDR2 is YYEEEE. This CDR3 spans 16 amino acids. V was clipped by 3 bases and J by 6 bases, with 16 bases between them. CDR3: CASSYDGRSGNSPLHF. CDR3 in DNA: TGTGCCAGCAGCTACGACGGTCGCTCGGGTAATTCACCCCTCCACTTT. The variable domain in full, completed from reference TRBV5-6 and TRBJ1-6, reads DAGVTQSPTHLIKTRGQQVTLRCSPKSGHDTVSWYQQALGQGPQFIFQYYEEEERQRGNFPDRFSGHQFPNYSSELNVNALLLGDSALYLCASSYDGRSGNSPLHFGNGTRLTVT.

This clone showed up just once. The rearrangement joins TRBV6-5 to TRBJ1-1, with D possibly being TRBD1 (6 bases). The germline V gene has CDR1 MNHEY and CDR2 SVGAGI. V lost 2 bases to trimming and J lost 8 bases, with 12 bases between them. The CDR3 runs to 13 residues. The CDR3 here is CASSYLRGSEAFF. DNA for the CDR3: TGTGCCAGCAGTTACCTCAGGGGTAGCGAAGCTTTCTTT.

This chain uses TRBV9 with TRBJ1-6; 9 bases are a match to TRBD1. CDR3 size: 16 residues. V trimming: 3 bases; J trimming: 9 bases; junction bases outside the gene matches: 10. Germline V gene sequence: CDR1 SGDLS, CDR2 YYNGEE. CDR3 bases: TGTGCCAGCAGCGAGGGGGGGGACAGGGTCGGTTCACCCCTCCACTTT. Amino acids: CASSEGGDRVGSPLHF.

Only one count was recorded for this clone. The chain carries TRBV5-6 and TRBJ2-5; TRBD2 aligns across 7 bases. The length of the CDR3 is 17 residues. Germline V lookup: CDR1 SGHDT, CDR2 YYEEEE. V lost 1 base to trimming and J lost 3 bases; unmatched junction nucleotides: 12. CDR3 coding DNA: TGTGCCAGCAGCTTGCTGGTGGGGGTAGCGGGCGAAGAGACCCAGTACTTC. This gives the protein CASSLLVGVAGEETQYF.

The chain links TRBV19 to TRBJ1-6, with TRBD1 matching 9 bases. Looked up from germline, CDR1 is LNHDA and CDR2 is SQIVND (reference sequence). J gave up 6 bases and V 8 bases, and 8 bases lay outside the gene matches. The CDR3 contains 15 residues. In DNA, the CDR3 is TGTGCCAGTGGGGGACCGGGACAGGGTAATTCACCCCTCCACTTT. It codes for CASGGPGQGNSPLHF.

The chain uses TRBV7-3 and TRBJ2-3; 8 nucleotides match TRBD2. This CDR3 spans 16 amino acids. Trimming took 0 bases from V and 0 from J; bases not matched to a gene: 2. Germline V CDR1 and CDR2: SGHTA, FQGTGA. The CDR3 coding sequence is TGTGCCAGCAGCTTAACGGGCGGGGGGAGCACAGATACGCAGTATTTT. Translating gives CASSLTGGGSTDTQYF.

The V and J genes are TRBV18 and TRBJ2-2, with TRBD1 matching 7 bases. Losses at the gene ends were 2 bases for V and 6 bases for J; bases not matched to a gene: 6. CDR3 length: 15 amino acids. Germline-derived CDR1 and CDR2 are KGHSH and LQKENI. CDR3 coding DNA: TGTGCCAGCTCACCAAAGACAGGGAATTCCGGGGAGCTGTTTTTT. Its translation is CASSPKTGNSGELFF.

This chain links TRBV6-4 with TRBJ2-7, with 8 bases aligning to TRBD2. CDR1 and CDR2 from the germline V gene are MRHNA and SNTAGT. V was clipped by 6 bases and J by 0 bases; unmatched bases: 7. The CDR3 sequence is 15 residues long. In DNA, the CDR3 is TGTGCCAGCAGCCTGCGAGCGGGAGACTCCTACGAGCAGTACTTC. Translated, it gives CASSLRAGDSYEQYF.

This chain links TRBV28 with TRBJ2-1; D is unclear. Trimming removed 5 bases at V and 7 bases at J, with 12 bases between. CDR1 is MDHEN and CDR2 is SYDVKM in the germline V gene. There are 13 residues in the CDR3. The CDR3 DNA reads as TGTGCCAGCAGTCTCCCTGACGGGAATGAGCAGTTCTTC. Its translation: CASSLPDGNEQFF.

This clone is a singleton in its sample. The chain links TRBV7-2 to TRBJ2-5, with 11 bases matching TRBD1. The CDR3 length is 14 residues. Per the germline V gene, CDR1 is SGHTA and CDR2 is FQGNSA. With 5 bases clipped from V and 5 bases from J, the junction kept 4 bases outside the gene matches. CDR3 protein: CASSPDRGRETQYF. The DNA of the CDR3 is TGTGCCAGCAGCCCGGACAGGGGGCGGGAGACCCAGTACTTC.

The rearrangement links TRBV4-1 to TRBJ2-7; 8 bases agree with TRBD1. The CDR3 spans 15 residues. With 1 base clipped from V and 3 bases from J, the junction kept 5 bases outside the gene matches. Germline V gene data show CDR1 as MGHRA and CDR2 as YSYEKL. CDR3 amino acids: CASSQGDRRDYEQYF. The CDR3, as DNA: TGCGCCAGCAGCCAAGGGGACAGGAGAGACTACGAGCAGTACTTC.

The CDR3 sequence: CASSAETGRFGYTF. CDR3 nucleotides: TGCGCCAGCAGCGCAGAGACAGGGAGGTTTGGCTACACCTTC. V is TRBV5-1 and J is TRBJ1-2; 7 bases agree with TRBD1. Looked up from germline, CDR1 is SGHRS and CDR2 is YFSETQ. V lost 4 bases, J lost 7 bases, and 10 bases stayed unmatched. This CDR3 has 14 amino acids.

The V and J genes are TRBV27 and TRBJ1-5, with D tentatively TRBD1 (5 bases). The germline V gene has CDR1 MNHEY and CDR2 SMNVEV (reference sequence). Trimming took 0 bases from V and 0 from J, leaving 9 bases between them. This CDR3 is 16 amino acids long. The CDR3 nucleotides read TGTGCCAGCAGTTTATCGGCAGGGCCTAGCAATCAGCCCCAGCATTTT. It translates to CASSLSAGPSNQPQHF.

The CDR3 protein is CASSLREKTDTSGNTIYF. CDR3 bases: TGCGCCAGCAGCTTGAGGGAAAAGACAGATACGTCCGGAAACACCATATATTTT. J is TRBJ1-3 and V is TRBV5-1; perhaps TRBD1 as D (5 bases). Germline CDR1 reads SGHRS; CDR2 reads YFSETQ. CDR3 length equals 18 residues. Trimming left V 1 base short and J 4 bases short, with 21 bases between. The whole variable domain, remainder taken from reference TRBV5-1 and TRBJ1-3, is KAGVTQTPRYLIKTRGQQVTLSCSPISGHRSVSWYQQTPGQGLQFLFEYFSETQRNKGNFPGRFSGRQFSNSRSEMNVSTLELGDSALYLCASSLREKTDTSGNTIYFGEGSWLTVV.

The genes are TRBV11-2 and TRBJ1-1, with D possibly being TRBD1 (5 bases). Per the germline V gene, CDR1 is SGHAT and CDR2 is FQNNGV. The CDR3 is made up of 13 amino acids. V was cut by 7 bases and J by 10 bases, with 19 bases left in between. CDR3 protein: CASTSAVVGGAFF. CDR3 bases: TGTGCCAGCACCTCGGCAGTGGTGGGGGGAGCTTTCTTT.

The rearrangement uses TRBV10-3 and TRBJ1-5, with D uncertain. CDR3 length equals 13 residues. The V and J ends lost 6 bases and 5 bases respectively, with 11 bases between them. In germline, CDR1 is ENHRY, CDR2 SYGVKD. The CDR3 sequence is CAIRSTEDQPQHF. The CDR3, as DNA: TGTGCCATCAGGTCCACGGAGGATCAGCCCCAGCATTTT.

This chain uses TRBV7-9 with TRBJ2-7; 8 bases agree with TRBD1. The length of the CDR3 is 14 residues. Germline trimming cut 2 bases from V and 5 bases from J; bases unmatched to any gene: 5. In germline, CDR1 is SEHNR, CDR2 FQNEAQ (reference sequence). CDR3 region: CASSLWTGFNEQYF. CDR3 nucleotide sequence: TGTGCCAGCAGCTTATGGACAGGGTTCAACGAGCAGTACTTC. Using reference TRBV7-9 and TRBJ2-7 for the parts outside the CDR3, the full variable domain is DTGVSQNPRHKITKRGQNVTFRCDPISEHNRLYWYRQTLGQGPEFLTYFQNEAQLEKSRLLSDRFSAERPKGSFSTLEIQRTEQGDSAMYLCASSLWTGFNEQYFGPGTRLTVT.

The chain joins TRBV7-2 to TRBJ2-5; 10 bases agree with TRBD2. In germline, CDR1 is SGHTA, CDR2 FQGNSA. Trimming at V came to 5 bases and at J to 4 bases, leaving 7 bases not matched to a gene. The CDR3 runs 15 residues. CDR3 in amino acids: CASSRQAGGPETQYF. In DNA, the CDR3 is TGTGCCAGCAGCAGACAAGCGGGGGGGCCAGAGACCCAGTACTTC.

The gene calls are TRBV19 and TRBJ1-1; 7 nucleotides agree with TRBD1. Trimming cost V 5 bases and J 3 bases; bases outside gene matches: 9. The CDR3 runs to 15 residues. The germline gives CDR1 LNHDA, CDR2 SQIVND (reference sequence). Here the CDR3 reads CASSAAGGGDTEAFF. CDR3 DNA sequence: TGTGCCAGTAGTGCCGCGGGAGGGGGCGACACTGAAGCTTTCTTT.

The chain joins TRBV7-8 to TRBJ1-5; 9 nucleotides match TRBD1. The CDR3 is 16 amino acids. J lost 5 bases, V lost 5 bases, and 10 bases had no gene match. Germline loops: CDR1 SGHVS, CDR2 FQNEAQ. This chain's CDR3 is CASSPRDRVRHQPQHF. The CDR3 DNA sequence: TGTGCCAGCAGCCCCAGGGACAGGGTACGGCATCAGCCCCAGCATTTT.

V and J are TRBV30 and TRBJ1-2; perhaps TRBD1 as D (5 bases). V lost 7 bases to trimming and J lost 6 bases, with 18 bases between them. Germline lookup yields CDR1 GTSNPN and CDR2 SVGIG (reference sequence). The CDR3 is 13 amino acids. CDR3 sequence reads: CASYFPGCDGYTF. The CDR3 nucleotides read TGTGCCTCCTACTTCCCAGGGTGCGATGGCTACACCTTC.

The chain is built from TRBV6-6 and TRBJ2-2; no reliable D call. V was shortened by 0 bases and J by 0 bases, with 5 bases between the two germline ends. Germline V gives CDR1 MNHNY, CDR2 SVGAGI (reference sequence). The CDR3 extends over 15 amino acids. The CDR3 sequence is CASSYSAANTGELFF. The DNA for the CDR3 is TGTGCCAGCAGTTACTCGGCAGCGAACACCGGGGAGCTGTTTTTT.

The chain employs TRBV7-2 and TRBJ1-1; D remains unclear. This CDR3 comprises 14 residues. The germline V gene encodes CDR1 SGHTA and CDR2 FQGNSA. Trimming stripped 4 bases from V and 0 bases from J, with 9 bases between. Here the CDR3 DNA reads TGTGCCAGCAGCTCTGGACTTATGAACACTGAAGCTTTCTTT. As protein: CASSSGLMNTEAFF.

Judged by abundance, this clone is medium-sized. V is TRBV4-1 and J is TRBJ2-2; no clear D gene. The germline V and J ends were trimmed by 0 bases and 3 bases, with 5 bases remaining between them. Germline V gives CDR1 MGHRA, CDR2 YSYEKL. The CDR3 has 14 amino acids. As DNA, the CDR3 is TGCGCCAGCAGCCAAGAGTCAGACACCGGGGAGCTGTTTTTT. This codes for CASSQESDTGELFF.

The DNA of the CDR3 is TGTGCCAGCAGCCCCGGGGATAGCTCCTACAATGAGCAGTTCTTC. It specifies CASSPGDSSYNEQFF. The V and J genes are TRBV5-6 and TRBJ2-1; D is perhaps TRBD2 (5 bases). The V end lost 4 bases, the J end lost 0 bases, and 11 bases lay between the germline ends. The length of the CDR3 is 15 residues. Germline lookup yields CDR1 SGHDT and CDR2 YYEEEE.